There are a few counts of the clone carrying this T cell receptor (beta chain). Its antigen is undetermined. The data stem from a study of regulatory T cells in long-lasting Graves disease. Whole-study findings and limits: Among the persistent patients, 2,500 to 3,500 public clonotypes were shared, more than the approximately 970 shared among new patients.

Time point defined: newly diagnosed GD, antithyroid drugs for less than 3 months. There was RNA extracted from PBMCs, and the TCR library was made from it. Per the germline V gene, CDR1 is LNHDA and CDR2 is SQIVND (reference sequence). The CDR3 is made up of 18 amino acids. V lost 3 bases, J lost 0 bases, and 8 bases stayed unmatched. The TCR beta library used iRepertoire HTBI primers with Arm-PCR amplification of CDR3. A single record per CDR3 protein comes from TCRdb applying MiXCR to the multiplex PCR reads. The data contain more than 400,000 distinct CDR3 sequences, around 15% of them singletons. The same sample was also used in a study of T cells in Graves' hyperthyroidism and ophthalmopathy. That work contributes: No ophthalmopathy progression within 18 months constituted stable Graves' hyperthyroidism. Ophthalmopathy was distinguished from stable hyperthyroidism by 13 V-J signatures.

The chain carries TRBV19 and TRBJ2-7, with TRBD2 identical over 13 bases. The sample here was peripheral blood mononuclear cells (PBMCs), taken at new diagnosis, from a patient treated with antithyroid drugs. The TCR sequence derives from a woman in her twenties or thirties with Graves disease. CDR3 sequence (DNA): TGTGCCAGTAGTATTCAACTAGCGGGAGGGCCTAACTCCTACGAGCAGTACTTC. This encodes CASSIQLAGGPNSYEQYF.